This T cell receptor (beta chain) came from a study of Graves' ophthalmopathy and Graves' hyperthyroidism. The study enrolled ophthalmopathy donors with moderate-to-severe activity, CAS ≥3, NOSPECS ≥4 and duration under 3 months. Diagnoses were established from clinical symptoms, serum thyroxine, TRAb, thyroid ultrasound and orbital computed tomography. From germline, CDR1 is SGHAT and CDR2 FQNNGV. V was clipped by 2 bases and J by 2 bases, with 16 bases between them. CDR3 length: 16 residues. Scientists amplified the TCR beta CDR3 regions from RNA transcripts. In the first round, RT-PCR was carried out with HTBI primers, and a multiplex PCR formed the second round. TCRdb reprocessed the multiplex PCR reads with MiXCR, giving one entry per CDR3 protein. The repertoire holds 600,000 to 950,000 distinct CDR3 sequences, roughly 41% seen once, with less than 55% in the top ten.

The specimen sequenced was peripheral blood. The receptor comes from an adult man with Graves' ophthalmopathy. V gene TRBV11-2 combines with J gene TRBJ2-7; possible D gene TRBD2, 6 bases. This CDR3 is CASSLNPHSGAYEQYF. Written as DNA, the CDR3 is TGTGCCAGCAGCTTAAATCCCCACTCGGGGGCCTACGAGCAGTACTTC. Variable domain in full (rest from reference TRBV11-2 and TRBJ2-7): EAGVAQSPRYKIIEKRQSVAFWCNPISGHATLYWYQQILGQGPKLLIQFQNNGVVDDSQLPKDRFSAERLKGVDSTLKIQPAKLEDSAVYLCASSLNPHSGAYEQYFGPGTRLTVT.